Listed here are 14 T cell receptor beta chains from one sample, sequenced in a study of T cell responses to AZD1222 COVID-19 vaccine. TCRdb's table, derived via immunoSEQ multiplex PCR, lists solely in-frame clones and lacks some. The top ten hold approximately 1.2% of the sample, which has more than 75,000 clones, about 80% seen once. The sample was peripheral blood, taken 28 days after the second AZD1222 dose. The receptor set was obtained from an adult who received the AZD1222 COVID-19 vaccine.

The rearrangement joins TRBV7-6 to TRBJ2-7; TRBD1 aligns across 9 bases. Trimming took 5 bases from V and 4 from J; bases not matched to a gene: 6. The germline V gene has CDR1 SGHVS and CDR2 FNYEAQ. The CDR3 is 14 amino acids. The CDR3 DNA follows: TGTGCCAGCAGCCCAAGGGACAGGGTGTACGAGCAGTACTTC. It translates to CASSPRDRVYEQYF.

This chain uses TRBV25-1 with TRBJ2-5; D is uncertain. This CDR3 region has 15 residues. The germline V gene has CDR1 MGHDK and CDR2 SYGVNS. The germline V and J ends were trimmed by 2 bases and 2 bases, with 12 bases remaining between them. The CDR3 sequence is CASSELVGAQETQYF. CDR3 nucleotide sequence: TGTGCCAGCAGTGAACTGGTCGGAGCGCAAGAGACCCAGTACTTC.

The chain joins TRBV13 to TRBJ2-3, with 7 bases identical to TRBD2. Trimming cost V 3 bases and J 2 bases; bases outside gene matches: 5. The CDR3 runs to 15 residues. Germline V gene data show CDR1 as PRHDT and CDR2 as FYEKMQ (reference sequence). DNA of the CDR3: TGTGCCAGCAGCTTGGGCGGACTAGTCACAGATACGCAGTATTTT. Translating it yields CASSLGGLVTDTQYF.

This chain connects TRBV5-1 to TRBJ2-7; TRBD2 matches 14 bases. CDR1 is SGHRS and CDR2 is YFSETQ in the germline V gene. With 4 bases clipped from V and 1 base from J, the junction kept 10 bases outside the gene matches. The CDR3 contains 18 residues. The CDR3 reads CASSTGGTSGSVSYEQYF. DNA of the CDR3: TGCGCCAGCAGCACGGGAGGGACTAGCGGGAGTGTATCCTACGAGCAGTACTTC. Looking up the rest from reference TRBV5-1 and TRBJ2-7 gives the full variable domain: KAGVTQTPRYLIKTRGQQVTLSCSPISGHRSVSWYQQTPGQGLQFLFEYFSETQRNKGNFPGRFSGRQFSNSRSEMNVSTLELGDSALYLCASSTGGTSGSVSYEQYFGPGTRLTVT.

This clone was recorded a few times. This chain uses TRBV5-8 with TRBJ2-3; 9 bases line up with TRBD2. Germline CDR1 is SGHTS and CDR2 is YDEGEE. The CDR3 is 16 residues long. The ends lost 6 bases at V and 5 bases at J; junction bases unmatched: 13. The CDR3 loop is CASTFLVAGAGDTQYF. The CDR3 DNA follows: TGTGCCAGCACCTTCCTCGTAGCGGGAGCGGGAGATACGCAGTATTTT.

The chain combines TRBV7-2 with TRBJ2-2; D remains ambiguous. This CDR3 spans 15 amino acids. Germline V gene data show CDR1 as SGHTA and CDR2 as FQGNSA. V lost 7 bases to trimming and J lost 4 bases, with 16 bases between them. The CDR3 bases are TGTGCCAGCACAGCTTTTATAGCAGGCACCGGGGAGCTGTTTTTT. Translated: CASTAFIAGTGELFF.

The V gene is TRBV19, the J gene TRBJ2-1, with no clear D. In germline, CDR1 is LNHDA, CDR2 SQIVND (reference sequence). The CDR3 sequence is 14 residues long. The V end lost 7 bases, the J end lost 2 bases, and 12 bases lay between the germline ends. DNA for the CDR3: TGTGCCAGTAATGACCGAGGAGCCTACAATGAGCAGTTCTTC. Its protein product is CASNDRGAYNEQFF.

This clone showed up just a few times. CDR3: CASSAERYTEAFF. In DNA form, the CDR3 reads TGTGCCAGCAGCGCCGAACGGTACACTGAAGCTTTCTTT. V and J are TRBV11-3 and TRBJ1-1; D call uncertain. The V gene lost 5 bases and the J gene lost 3 bases, with 10 bases spanning the gap. The CDR3 is made up of 13 amino acids. In germline, CDR1 is SGHNT, CDR2 YENEEA.

This clone appeared a few times. The gene calls are TRBV9 and TRBJ2-3; D uncertain. The CDR3 has 16 residues. Germline CDR1 is SGDLS and CDR2 is YYNGEE. Trimming cost V 4 bases and J 3 bases, with 18 bases left between them. The DNA for the CDR3 is TGTGCCAGCAGCATCCGGGCCGACACTGGGACAGATACGCAGTATTTT. This translates into CASSIRADTGTDTQYF. Full variable domain (remainder filled in from reference TRBV9 and TRBJ2-3): DSGVTQTPKHLITATGQRVTLRCSPRSGDLSVYWYQQSLDQGLQFLIQYYNGEERAKGNILERFSAQQFPDLHSELNLSSLELGDSALYFCASSIRADTGTDTQYFGPGTRLTVL.

The count of this clone is one. The chain employs TRBV3-1 (or the pseudogene TRBV3-2) and TRBJ1-1; D possibly corresponds to TRBD1 (5 bases). CDR1 is LGHDT, CDR2 YNNKEL, per germline (reference sequence). V lost 3 bases to trimming and J lost 6 bases, with 14 bases between them. This CDR3 region has 14 residues. The CDR3 spells CASSQAWGFSEAFF. CDR3 sequence (DNA): TGTGCCAGCAGCCAGGCTTGGGGGTTTTCTGAAGCTTTCTTT.

CDR3 sequence reads: CASSLSRGTETQYF. The CDR3 region has the DNA TGCGCCAGCAGCTTGTCCCGGGGGACGGAGACCCAGTACTTC. This rearrangement joins TRBV5-1 to TRBJ2-5, with a possible D match to TRBD2 (6 bases). This CDR3 region has 14 residues. V was clipped by 1 base and J by 5 bases, with 12 bases between them. CDR1 is SGHRS and CDR2 is YFSETQ in the germline V gene.

CDR3 region: CASSPPGRGTHEQYF. The CDR3 DNA reads as TGTGCCAGCTCACCACCGGGCAGGGGCACCCACGAGCAGTACTTC. The gene calls are TRBV18 and TRBJ2-7; tentatively, D is TRBD1 (6 bases). The CDR3 has 15 amino acids. CDR1 is KGHSH and CDR2 is LQKENI in the germline V gene. V was clipped by 0 bases and J by 5 bases, with 14 bases between them. Looking up the rest from reference TRBV18 and TRBJ2-7 gives the full variable domain: NAGVMQNPRHLVRRRGQEARLRCSPMKGHSHVYWYRQLPEEGLKFMVYLQKENIIDESGMPKERFSAEFPKEGPSILRIQQVVRGDSAAYFCASSPPGRGTHEQYFGPGTRLTVT.

This chain joins TRBV6-5 and TRBJ1-1; a weak D match, TRBD1 (5 bases). The ends were cut back, 8 bases at V and 0 bases at J, with 16 bases in the middle. Germline-derived CDR1 and CDR2 are MNHEY and SVGAGI. This CDR3 contains 15 residues. CDR3 protein: CASSPPQGLNTEAFF. The CDR3 region has the DNA TGTGCCAGCTCCCCGCCCCAGGGACTGAACACTGAAGCTTTCTTT.

V and J are TRBV6-6 and TRBJ2-7, with a weak D call TRBD2 (5 bases). V lost 6 bases and J lost 0, with 9 bases in between. CDR1 and CDR2 (germline): MNHNY, SVGAGI (reference sequence). This CDR3 is built from 13 residues. This CDR3 reads CASRRGSSYEQYF. Written as DNA, the CDR3 is TGTGCCAGCAGGAGAGGGAGCTCCTACGAGCAGTACTTC.